This TCR beta chain emerged from a study of Graves' ophthalmopathy and Graves' hyperthyroidism. To note about this clonotype: Its antigen is unidentified.

General study findings and limits: In predicting ophthalmopathy progression, the model reached nearly 71% sensitivity and roughly 74% specificity.

RNA served as the template for amplifying TCR beta CDR3 regions. The authors performed first-round RT-PCR with HTBI primers and then a second-round multiplex PCR. TCRdb processed the multiplex PCR reads anew with MiXCR; each CDR3 protein has one entry. This sample has over 500,000 distinct CDR3 sequences, with about a fifth found just once. Trimming removed 3 bases from V and 7 bases from J, with 22 bases in between. CDR3 length: 16 residues. The germline gives CDR1 SGHTA, CDR2 FQGTGA. This clonotype originated in a woman under 30 with stable Graves' hyperthyroidism. Some clones in this sample may be carry-over from other donors' samples. Sequencing used peripheral blood. The chain links TRBV7-3 to TRBJ2-7; possible D gene TRBD2, 6 bases. CDR3 nucleotide sequence: TGTGCCAGCAGCTTCGGTGGCGGGACTCCGATTTCTGAGCAGTACTTC. This gives the protein CASSFGGGTPISEQYF.